These T cell receptor beta chains were read from a single sample in a study of cytomegalovirus exposure and HLA in healthy donors. Generated by immunoSEQ multiplex PCR, the TCRdb table keeps only in-frame clones and is missing some. The table has approximately 190,000 clones, approximately 80% seen once; the top ten hold around 6.7%. Source material: PBMCs. These receptors all stem from a young man in good health and CMV-seropositive. The CDR3 runs from the conserved cysteine through the conserved F or W. D genes are given only for firm matches. Only some rows state a clone size, as once, few, many or a class for expanded clones.

j_call: TRBJ2-3; d_call: TRBD1; clone_size: NA; v_call: TRBV9; cdr3_aa: CASSPRRQGNADTQYF; cdr3_nt: TGTGCCAGCAGCCCCCGCCGACAGGGAAACGCAGATACGCAGTATTTT
j_call: TRBJ2-6; d_call: NA; clone_size: NA; v_call: TRBV11-3; cdr3_aa: CASSLGGGWTSGANVLTF; cdr3_nt: TGTGCCAGCAGCTTAGGTGGAGGTTGGACTTCTGGGGCCAACGTCCTGACTTTC
j_call: TRBJ2-1; d_call: TRBD2; clone_size: NA; v_call: TRBV7-6; cdr3_aa: CASSLELAGFYNEQFF; cdr3_nt: TGTGCCAGCAGCTTAGAGCTAGCGGGATTCTACAATGAGCAGTTCTTC
j_call: TRBJ2-5; d_call: TRBD2; clone_size: once; v_call: TRBV18; cdr3_aa: CASSPPRPIAGGGGETQYF; cdr3_nt: TGTGCCAGCTCACCACCGAGGCCAATAGCGGGAGGGGGGGGAGAGACCCAGTACTTC
j_call: TRBJ2-1; d_call: NA; clone_size: NA; v_call: TRBV27; cdr3_aa: CASSLRDSNSYNEQFF; cdr3_nt: TGTGCCAGCAGTTTGCGGGACAGCAACTCCTACAATGAGCAGTTCTTC
j_call: TRBJ2-7; d_call: TRBD1; clone_size: once; v_call: TRBV6-1; cdr3_aa: CASSEGDRGEQYF; cdr3_nt: TGTGCCAGCAGTGAGGGCGACAGGGGCGAGCAGTACTTC
j_call: TRBJ1-1; d_call: NA; clone_size: NA; v_call: TRBV9; cdr3_aa: CASSVSPAGDTEAFF; cdr3_nt: TGTGCCAGCAGCGTATCCCCGGCAGGGGACACTGAAGCTTTCTTT
j_call: TRBJ1-5; d_call: NA; clone_size: NA; v_call: TRBV27; cdr3_aa: CASSLIGGAKGNQPQHF; cdr3_nt: TGTGCCAGCAGTTTAATAGGGGGGGCAAAGGGCAATCAGCCCCAGCATTTT
j_call: TRBJ2-2; d_call: TRBD1; clone_size: NA; v_call: TRBV27; cdr3_aa: CASSPDREAGELFF; cdr3_nt: TGTGCCAGCAGTCCGGACAGGGAGGCCGGGGAGCTGTTTTTT
j_call: TRBJ2-7; d_call: TRBD2; clone_size: NA; v_call: TRBV27; cdr3_aa: CASSSIGRELHEQYF; cdr3_nt: TGTGCCAGCAGTTCGATCGGGCGGGAGCTCCACGAGCAGTACTTC
j_call: TRBJ2-1; d_call: TRBD1; clone_size: NA; v_call: TRBV2; cdr3_aa: CASSEDRGTIYEQFF; cdr3_nt: TGTGCCAGCAGTGAGGACAGGGGAACGATCTATGAGCAGTTCTTC
j_call: TRBJ1-5; d_call: NA; clone_size: NA; v_call: TRBV10-3; cdr3_aa: CAISESWAERQPQHF; cdr3_nt: TGTGCCATCAGTGAGTCGTGGGCAGAGAGACAGCCCCAGCATTTT
j_call: TRBJ2-5; d_call: TRBD2; clone_size: NA; v_call: TRBV28; cdr3_aa: CASSSLAGEETQYF; cdr3_nt: TGTGCCAGCAGTTCACTAGCGGGAGAAGAGACCCAGTACTTC
j_call: TRBJ1-2; d_call: NA; clone_size: NA; v_call: TRBV25-1; cdr3_aa: CASSEGQVYGYTF; cdr3_nt: TGTGCCAGCAGTGAGGGTCAGGTTTATGGCTACACCTTC
j_call: TRBJ1-2; d_call: TRBD1; clone_size: NA; v_call: TRBV6-5; cdr3_aa: CASSLIRGTRGYTF; cdr3_nt: TGTGCCAGCAGTCTAATCAGGGGGACGCGCGGCTACACCTTC
j_call: TRBJ2-7; d_call: TRBD2; clone_size: once; v_call: TRBV28; cdr3_aa: CASSWTSVNSYEQYF; cdr3_nt: TGTGCCAGCAGTTGGACTAGCGTAAACTCCTACGAGCAGTACTTC
j_call: TRBJ2-7; d_call: TRBD2; clone_size: NA; v_call: TRBV7-2; cdr3_aa: CASSLGAGGEYEQYF; cdr3_nt: TGTGCCAGCAGCTTAGGAGCGGGAGGGGAGTACGAGCAGTACTTC
j_call: TRBJ1-4; d_call: NA; clone_size: NA; v_call: TRBV28; cdr3_aa: CASSPGGEKEKLFF; cdr3_nt: TGTGCCAGCAGTCCCGGAGGGGAGAAGGAAAAACTGTTTTTT